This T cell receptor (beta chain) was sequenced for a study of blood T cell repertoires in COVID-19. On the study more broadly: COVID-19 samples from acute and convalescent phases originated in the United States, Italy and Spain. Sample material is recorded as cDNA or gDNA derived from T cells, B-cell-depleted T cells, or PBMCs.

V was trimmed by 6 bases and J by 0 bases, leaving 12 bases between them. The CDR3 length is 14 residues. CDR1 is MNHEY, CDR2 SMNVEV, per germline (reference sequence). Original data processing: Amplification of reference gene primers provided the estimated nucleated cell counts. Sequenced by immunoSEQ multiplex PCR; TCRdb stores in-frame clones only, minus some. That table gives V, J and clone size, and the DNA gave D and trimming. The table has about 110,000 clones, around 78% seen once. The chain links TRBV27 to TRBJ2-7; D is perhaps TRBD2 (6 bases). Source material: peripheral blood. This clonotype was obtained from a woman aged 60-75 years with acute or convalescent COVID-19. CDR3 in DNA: TGTGCCAGCAGACGGGACTTATACTCCTACGAGCAGTACTTC. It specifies CASRRDLYSYEQYF.